Shown below are 9 T cell receptor beta chains from a single sample sequenced in a study of CD8 T cells in ankylosing spondylitis. TCRdb itself ran the 5' RACE reads through MiXCR, one entry per CDR3 protein. This repertoire shows about 130,000 distinct CDR3 sequences, about 10% found once; its top ten account for roughly 4%. Sequencing was performed on blood, either unsorted or a sorted T cell fraction (not recorded which). These receptors were obtained from a female donor with ankylosing spondylitis or in good health (not recorded which).

There are many counts of this clonotype. This chain links TRBV20-1 with TRBJ2-7; 13 positions match TRBD2. Germline CDR1 and CDR2: DFQATT and SNEGSKA (reference sequence). V shed 3 bases, J shed 6 bases, and the junction held 8 bases outside the gene matches. CDR3 length equals 15 residues. The CDR3 coding sequence is TGCAGTGCTAGGAGACCCGGGACTAGCGGGGCCGAGCAGTACTTC. It specifies CSARRPGTSGAEQYF.

This clonotype was seen repeatedly, ten times or more. V is TRBV28 and J is TRBJ2-5; the D is unclear. The V gene lost 6 bases and the J gene lost 4 bases, with 12 bases spanning the gap. Per germline, CDR1 MDHEN and CDR2 SYDVKM. CDR3 length equals 13 residues. The CDR3 reads CASSTPATETQYF. The CDR3, as DNA: TGTGCCAGCAGCACCCCGGCCACAGAGACCCAGTACTTC.

About this clonotype itself: One end of the junction varies from germline; a read error may be responsible. This chain links TRBV5-1 with TRBJ2-3; D might be TRBD1 (5 bases). The CDR3 consists of 14 residues. The germline V gene encodes CDR1 SGHRS and CDR2 YFSETQ. For the CDR3, the DNA is TGCGCCAGCAGCCTAATGACAGACGCAGATACGCAGTATTTC. It is translated as CASSLMTDADTQYF. Supplemented by reference TRBV5-1 and TRBJ2-3, the full variable domain reads KAGVTQTPRYLIKTRGQQVTLSCSPISGHRSVSWYQQTPGQGLQFLFEYFSETQRNKGNFPGRFSGRQFSNSRSEMNVSTLELGDSALYLCASSLMTDADTQYFGPGTRLTVL.

This clonotype has ten or more counts. The chain couples TRBV11-2 to TRBJ2-1; 9 bases line up with TRBD2. Germline V gives CDR1 SGHAT, CDR2 FQNNGV. The CDR3 spans 15 residues. V lost 0 bases, J lost 5 bases, and 2 bases stayed unmatched. This chain's CDR3 is CASSLEGLANNEQFF. In nucleotides, the CDR3 is TGTGCCAGCAGCTTAGAGGGACTAGCCAACAATGAGCAGTTCTTC. The full variable domain, its missing parts supplied by reference TRBV11-2 and TRBJ2-1, is EAGVAQSPRYKIIEKRQSVAFWCNPISGHATLYWYQQILGQGPKLLIQFQNNGVVDDSQLPKDRFSAERLKGVDSTLKIQPAKLEDSAVYLCASSLEGLANNEQFFGPGTRLTVL.

This clonotype was detected many times. This chain uses TRBV29-1 with TRBJ2-7; D remains ambiguous. V lost 4 bases and J lost 2, with 12 bases in between. This CDR3 is 13 amino acids long. CDR1 is SQVTM, CDR2 ANQGSEA, per germline. CDR3 loop: CSVGKGFAYEQYF. Here the CDR3 DNA reads TGCAGCGTTGGAAAAGGCTTCGCCTACGAGCAGTACTTC.

In its sample, this clonotype was seen once. The chain has TRBV19 and TRBJ1-5, with a weak D call TRBD1 (5 bases). The germline V gene encodes CDR1 LNHDA and CDR2 SQIVND (reference sequence). The CDR3 runs to 12 residues. Trimming took off 7 bases at V and 6 bases at J, with 10 bases between the two ends. This chain's CDR3 is CASNGGGQPQHF. The CDR3 DNA reads TGTGCCAGTAACGGGGGAGGTCAGCCCCAGCATTTT.

At least ten counts were recorded for this clonotype. The V call is TRBV6-5, the J call TRBJ2-1; TRBD1 might be the D (5 bases). Deletions cut 2 bases from V and 9 bases from J, with 17 bases between. Germline CDR1 reads MNHEY; CDR2 reads SVGAGI. The CDR3 is 15 residues long. CDR3 nucleotide sequence: TGTGCCAGCAGTTACGGCCAGGGTCTTCCCTCTGAGCAGTTCTTC. Amino acid sequence: CASSYGQGLPSEQFF.

This clonotype was counted many times. V and J are TRBV5-1 and TRBJ1-4, with D perhaps TRBD1 (5 bases). The V gene's germline CDR1 is SGHRS and CDR2 YFSETQ. V shed 4 bases and J shed 8 bases, with 18 bases lying between them. This CDR3 has 15 amino acids. The CDR3 bases are TGCGCCAGCAGCCCCGGGACGGGCCTCGGGGAAAAACTGTTTTTT. This gives the protein CASSPGTGLGEKLFF.

In this sample, this clonotype turned up many times. V usage is TRBV5-1 and J usage is TRBJ1-4; 10 nucleotides agree with TRBD1. The length of the CDR3 is 14 residues. V was clipped by 4 bases and J by 5 bases; unmatched bases: 2. Germline loops: CDR1 SGHRS, CDR2 YFSETQ. This CDR3 is CASSAGQGNEKLFF. Written as DNA, the CDR3 is TGCGCCAGCAGCGCGGGACAGGGGAATGAAAAACTGTTTTTT.